The sequence of this TCR beta chain was determined in a study of blood T cell repertoires in COVID-19. On the study more broadly: In each case, the material was cDNA or gDNA derived from T cells, B-cell-depleted T cells, or PBMCs.

In the authors' methods: By means of reference gene primer amplification, nucleated cell counts were estimated. Method: immunoSEQ multiplex PCR; TCRdb's copy keeps in-frame clones and lacks some. The D gene and trimming were derived from the DNA, and the V and J assignments and clone size from that table. The table shows hundreds of thousands of clones, with approximately 86% occurring only once. The CDR3 runs 11 residues. Per germline, CDR1 DFQATT and CDR2 SNEGSKA (reference sequence). V was clipped by 0 bases and J by 5 bases, with 4 bases between them. The chain has TRBV20-1 and TRBJ2-5; D is unresolved. The material sequenced was peripheral blood. The sequence was obtained from a human donor in a cohort sampled during active COVID-19. The CDR3 nucleotides are TGCAGTGCTAGAGATAGTGAGACCCAGTACTTC. This encodes CSARDSETQYF.